This T cell receptor (beta chain) was retrieved from a study of OX40 agonist ivuxolimab in advanced cancers. With respect to this clone: Its antigen is still unknown.

Study-wide findings and caveats: Partly responding patients at 0.1-3.0 mg/kg showed some of the smallest clonal expansion. In general, CD8+ T cells held more expanded clones than CD4+ did, on average.

Profiling relied on immunoSEQ multiplex PCR, and the TCRdb table lists in-frame clones only, not all of them. Altogether some 64,000 clones are present, 80% to 95% being singletons, with the ten largest covering more than 20%. The sequence was obtained from an adult with an advanced solid tumor such as melanoma, head and neck, liver or kidney cancer. This specimen was CD4+ or CD8+ T cells sorted from blood, taken in a trial of the OX40 agonist ivuxolimab.

Here the CDR3 reads CASSYRGDSPLHF. For the CDR3, the DNA is TGTGCCAGCAGTTACAGGGGGGATTCACCCCTCCACTTT. V and J are TRBV6-5 and TRBJ1-6; weak D call: TRBD1 (6 bases). The CDR3 length is 13 residues. CDR1 and CDR2 from the germline V gene are MNHEY and SVGAGI. Trimming took 2 bases from V and 8 from J, leaving 7 bases between them.